The 21 T cell receptor beta chains presented below share a single source sample, sequenced in a study of blood T cells in healthy people across ages. Next came a second PCR, run for about 7 to 11 cycles, which used a sample-barcoded 5' primer along with a J-beta primer mix. TCRdb re-called the 5' RACE reads with MiXCR, one entry per CDR3 protein. The top ten hold around 41% of the sample, which has roughly 720,000 distinct CDR3 sequences, 40% to 65% seen once. The sequenced sample was blood. The receptors come from a man older than 75 in good health.

In its sample, this clonotype was seen once. The chain carries TRBV5-1 and TRBJ2-5; D not resolved. Judging by the DNA end, TRBJ2-7 fits better; the J call may be wrong. Per the germline V gene, CDR1 is SGHRS and CDR2 is YFSETQ. The CDR3 length is 13 residues. DNA of the CDR3: TGCGCCAGCAGGCTCGAGAACTCATACGAGCAGTACTTC. Amino acid sequence: CASRLENSYEQYF.

V usage is TRBV29-1 and J usage is TRBJ2-7, with D maybe TRBD1 (5 bases). From germline, CDR1 is SQVTM and CDR2 ANQGSEA. This CDR3 comprises 14 residues. The V end lost 7 bases, the J end lost 3 bases, and 19 bases lay between the germline ends. CDR3 protein: CSAKPQVGNYEQYF. As DNA, the CDR3 is TGCAGCGCCAAACCACAGGTGGGGAACTACGAGCAGTACTTC.

This clonotype was found a few times. The chain uses TRBV20-1 and TRBJ2-7; 12 positions agree with TRBD2. The J call may not be correct, given that the DNA end is closer to TRBJ2-5. This CDR3 contains 15 residues. Per the germline V gene, CDR1 is DFQATT and CDR2 is SNEGSKA (reference sequence). This chain's CDR3 is CSARDGLAGKETQYF. As DNA, the CDR3 is TGCAGTGCTAGAGACGGACTAGCGGGGAAAGAGACCCAGTACTTC.

The sample holds a few counts of this clonotype. This chain links TRBV18 with TRBJ1-1, with 10 bases matching TRBD1. V was pared by 3 bases and J by 1 base, with 2 bases of the junction left unmatched. The CDR3 extends over 15 amino acids. Germline CDR1 is KGHSH and CDR2 is LQKENI. The CDR3 nucleotides read TGTGCCAGCTCACCGAGGACAGGGGGGAACACTGAAGCTTTCTTT. This encodes CASSPRTGGNTEAFF.

This clonotype came up a few times. The chain is built from TRBV20-1 and TRBJ2-1, with 12 positions matching TRBD1. The CDR3 spans 16 residues. The V and J ends lost 3 bases and 4 bases, in that order; junction bases with no gene match: 7. Germline CDR1 DFQATT, CDR2 SNEGSKA (reference sequence). The CDR3 DNA reads TGCAGTGCTAGGGGAGGGACAGGGGGCTATTACAATGAGCAGTTCTTC. As protein: CSARGGTGGYYNEQFF.

This chain connects TRBV2 to TRBJ2-7; the D gene is possibly TRBD1 (6 bases). V was cut by 5 bases and J by 6 bases, with 20 bases left in between. The germline V gene has CDR1 SNHLY and CDR2 FYNNEI. This CDR3 comprises 15 residues. The CDR3 DNA reads TGTGCCAGCAGTCCTTACCTGACAGGAAAGGGCGAGCAGTACTTC. Its translation is CASSPYLTGKGEQYF.

This clonotype was counted between two and nine times. This chain joins TRBV2 and TRBJ1-2; TRBD1 agrees at 8 bases. Per the germline V gene, CDR1 is SNHLY and CDR2 is FYNNEI. V gave up 8 bases and J gave up 6 bases; unmatched junction bases: 11. The CDR3 runs to 14 residues. The CDR3 spells CASSPTQTGDGYTF. The CDR3 DNA reads TGTGCCAGCTCCCCCACCCAGACAGGGGATGGCTACACCTTC. The full variable domain, completed using reference TRBV2 and TRBJ1-2, is EPEVTQTPSHQVTQMGQEVILRCVPISNHLYFYWYRQILGQKVEFLVSFYNNEISEKSEIFDDQFSVERPDGSNFTLKIRSTKLEDSAMYFCASSPTQTGDGYTFGSGTRLTVV.

This clonotype was detected a few times. The germline gene is not matched at one end of the junction; a read error may be the cause. The rearrangement uses TRBV29-1 and TRBJ2-7; D is ambiguous. Germline V CDR1 and CDR2: SQVTM, ANQGSEA. This CDR3 contains 12 residues. The CDR3 nucleotides read TGCAGCGTTGTACTCTTATCCTCCGAGCAGTACTTC. Encoded protein: CSVVLLSSEQYF.

The chain links TRBV2 to TRBJ1-2; D remains ambiguous. Trimming left V 6 bases short and J 0 bases short, with 11 bases between. The length of the CDR3 is 14 residues. Germline V gene sequence: CDR1 SNHLY, CDR2 FYNNEI. CDR3: CASSHTESNYGYTF. As DNA, the CDR3 is TGTGCCAGCAGCCACACCGAATCTAACTATGGCTACACCTTC.

About this clonotype itself: A read error may explain this, as a much larger clone is one base away. The rearrangement joins TRBV7-2 to TRBJ2-5; no definite D call. Between the trimmed V and J ends, which lost 0 bases and 11 bases, there was a span of 10 bases. This CDR3 has 12 residues. CDR1 and CDR2 (germline): SGHTA, FQGNSA. CDR3 sequence (DNA): TGTGCCAGCAGCTTAGCCCTCAATGAGCAGTACTTC. Amino acids: CASSLALNEQYF.

The CDR3 DNA is TGTGCCAGCAGCAACAACAGGGTCAGTGAGCAGTTCTTC. Amino acid sequence: CASSNNRVSEQFF. The chain joins TRBV12-3 or TRBV12-4 to TRBJ2-1; D may be TRBD1 (6 bases). Trimming took off 6 bases at V and 9 bases at J, with 15 bases between the two ends. CDR3 length: 13 amino acids.

This chain uses TRBV7-3 with TRBJ2-5; 12 positions match TRBD2. This CDR3 has 20 residues. V lost 5 bases to trimming and J lost 5 bases; unmatched junction nucleotides: 21. Germline-derived CDR1 and CDR2 are SGHTA and FQGTGA. The CDR3 coding sequence is TGTGCCAGCAGCCCTAGGGGCCGGACTAGCGGGACTGGGGGTGCGGAGACCCAGTACTTC. It is translated as CASSPRGRTSGTGGAETQYF. Based on the CDR3 plus reference TRBV7-3 and TRBJ2-5, the full variable domain is GAGVSQTPSNKVTEKGKYVELRCDPISGHTALYWYRQSLGQGPEFLIYFQGTGAADDSGLPNDRFFAVRPEGSVSTLKIQRTERGDSAVYLCASSPRGRTSGTGGAETQYFGPGTRLLVL.

This clonotype was counted a few times. This rearrangement joins TRBV4-2 to TRBJ2-3; 8 bases agree with TRBD2. Germline CDR1 reads LGHNA; CDR2 reads YNFKEQ. The CDR3 length is 18 residues. Trimming took 3 bases from V and 2 from J; bases not matched to a gene: 13. The CDR3, as DNA: TGTGCCAGCAGCCAGGCTACCAGGGCTAGCGGGCCCACAGATACGCAGTATTTT. Translating it yields CASSQATRASGPTDTQYF.

V and J are TRBV20-1 and TRBJ2-3, with TRBD2 identical over 10 bases. With V trimmed by 0 bases and J by 4 bases, 7 bases remained unmatched. The CDR3 length is 16 residues. CDR1 is DFQATT, CDR2 SNEGSKA, per germline (reference sequence). CDR3: CSARDLIAGGPDTQYF. CDR3 in DNA: TGCAGTGCTAGAGATCTCATAGCGGGAGGCCCAGATACGCAGTATTTT.

The chain employs TRBV2 and TRBJ2-4; TRBD2 matches 12 bases. This CDR3 is built from 15 residues. CDR1 and CDR2 from the germline V gene are SNHLY and FYNNEI. V lost 5 bases and J lost 13; bases outside the gene matches: 12. CDR3 in DNA: TGTGCCAGCAGTCCAGGACTAGCGGGGCCCTGGGAGCAGTACTTC. It codes for CASSPGLAGPWEQYF.

The chain has TRBV7-3 and TRBJ2-7; TRBD2 agrees at 12 bases. The CDR3 has 14 amino acids. CDR1 is SGHTA and CDR2 is FQGTGA in the germline V gene. With V trimmed by 5 bases and J by 7 bases, 6 bases remained unmatched. DNA for the CDR3: TGTGCCAGCAGCGCCGGGACTAGCGGGTGGGAGCAGTACTTC. Its protein product is CASSAGTSGWEQYF.

This clonotype came up a few times. The chain is built from TRBV7-9 and TRBJ2-4, with D tentatively TRBD1 (6 bases). V shed 2 bases and J shed 2 bases, with 13 bases lying between them. CDR1 SEHNR and CDR2 FQNEAQ come from the germline V gene (reference sequence). The CDR3 is 16 residues long. The CDR3 DNA is TGTGCCAGCAGCTTAATCCCAGGGGTGACCAAAAACATTCAGTACTTC. This encodes CASSLIPGVTKNIQYF. The full variable domain, with the rest looked up from reference TRBV7-9 and TRBJ2-4, is DTGVSQNPRHKITKRGQNVTFRCDPISEHNRLYWYRQTLGQGPEFLTYFQNEAQLEKSRLLSDRFSAERPKGSFSTLEIQRTEQGDSAMYLCASSLIPGVTKNIQYFGAGTRLSVL.

The chain recombines TRBV5-6 with TRBJ2-7; maybe TRBD2 (5 bases). The CDR3 has 17 residues. V was clipped by 1 base and J by 0 bases, with 17 bases between them. Germline V gene sequence: CDR1 SGHDT, CDR2 YYEEEE. This CDR3 is CASSLFATGGGSYEQYF. The DNA of the CDR3 is TGTGCCAGCAGCTTGTTCGCTACCGGAGGAGGCTCCTACGAGCAGTACTTC.

The rearrangement joins TRBV29-1 to TRBJ2-3, with TRBD1 matching 8 bases. The V and J ends lost 7 bases and 14 bases, in that order; junction bases with no gene match: 14. The CDR3 spans 12 residues. Germline V CDR1 and CDR2: SQVTM, ANQGSEA. CDR3 region: CSGGQGDGDAYF. Here the CDR3 DNA reads TGCAGCGGTGGACAGGGAGACGGAGACGCGTATTTT.

The CDR3 protein is CASSSGQRTAGAEAFF. CDR3 coding DNA: TGTGCCAGCAGCTCGGGACAGCGGACCGCTGGGGCTGAAGCTTTCTTT. The chain carries TRBV28 and TRBJ1-1; 7 bases line up with TRBD1. The CDR3 extends over 16 amino acids. Germline CDR1 and CDR2: MDHEN and SYDVKM. Trimming removed 6 bases from V and 6 bases from J; junction bases left unmatched: 16. The full variable domain, in which reference TRBV28 and TRBJ1-1 provide the parts outside the CDR3, is DVKVTQSSRYLVKRTGEKVFLECVQDMDHENMFWYRQDPGLGLRLIYFSYDVKMKEKGDIPEGYSVSREKKERFSLILESASTNQTSMYLCASSSGQRTAGAEAFFGQGTRLTVV.

V usage is TRBV7-2 and J usage is TRBJ2-7; 7 bases match TRBD2. The CDR3 totals 15 residues. Germline-derived CDR1 and CDR2 are SGHTA and FQGNSA. V shed 5 bases and J 2 bases; nucleotides not matched to a gene: 9. The CDR3 coding sequence is TGTGCCAGCAGCCAAGGGGCGCTAGCGGCCTACGAGCAGTACTTC. Its protein is CASSQGALAAYEQYF.